Presented here are 18 T cell receptor beta chains from one specimen sequenced in a study of molecular identifiers for immune sequencing clone quantification. MiXCR, run by TCRdb on the PCR reads, gives a single entry per CDR3 protein. The repertoire has about 640,000 distinct CDR3 sequences, 20% of them found once; the top ten carry roughly 0.85%. Sequenced material: naive CD8+ T cells from blood, with Jurkat cell RNA spiked in. Subset defined: FACS-sorted CD8+CD4-CCR7+CD45RA+ naive T cells. These receptors came from a human donor in good health. Some libraries in this study had Jurkat cell RNA spiked in.

On this clonotype: No conserved phenylalanine or tryptophan is present at the end of the CDR3, so a read error is the likely explanation. The chain uses TRBV7-9 and TRBJ2-7, with 8 positions matching TRBD1. V was pared by 5 bases and J by 5 bases, with 8 bases of the junction left unmatched. Germline-derived CDR1 and CDR2 are SEHNR and FQNEAQ (reference sequence). The CDR3 length is 14 residues. For the CDR3, the DNA is TGTGCCAGCAGCAGGCGGGACAGGTACAACGAGCAGTACTAC. Translated, it gives CASSRRDRYNEQYY.

Ten or more counts support this clonotype. This sequence joins TRBV7-9 and TRBJ2-7; TRBD1 might be the D (6 bases). The CDR3 consists of 16 residues. V lost 4 bases and J 4 bases, leaving 20 bases between the germline ends. Germline values: CDR1 SEHNR, CDR2 FQNEAQ (reference sequence). The CDR3: CASSSSRDKGWYEQYF. CDR3 nucleotide sequence: TGTGCCAGCAGCTCGTCACGGGACAAGGGGTGGTACGAGCAGTACTTC.

This clonotype was picked up many times. This chain links TRBV7-9 with TRBJ2-3, with TRBD2 matching 11 bases. The CDR3 runs 17 residues. Germline V CDR1 and CDR2: SEHNR, FQNEAQ (reference sequence). V lost 5 bases, J lost 0 bases, and 7 bases stayed unmatched. DNA of the CDR3: TGTGCCAGCAGCCTTAGACTAGCGGGGAGCAGCACAGATACGCAGTATTTT. Residues: CASSLRLAGSSTDTQYF.

The genes are TRBV15 and TRBJ2-7; D gene unclear. CDR1 and CDR2 from the germline V gene are LNHNV and YYDKDF (reference sequence). V dropped 0 bases and J dropped 2 bases, with 11 bases sitting between them. The CDR3 runs to 15 residues. CDR3 region: CATSRDLGLPYEQYF. The CDR3 DNA reads as TGTGCCACCAGCAGAGATCTAGGGCTCCCCTACGAGCAGTACTTC.

The chain carries TRBV9 and TRBJ1-2; maybe TRBD1 (6 bases). Trimming shortened V by 4 bases and J by 1 base, and 8 bases separated the two germline ends. The CDR3 covers 13 residues. Germline lookup yields CDR1 SGDLS and CDR2 YYNGEE. In nucleotides, the CDR3 is TGTGCCAGCAGCTCACAGGGTAACTATGGCTACACCTTC. It translates to CASSSQGNYGYTF. Full variable domain (missing parts from reference TRBV9 and TRBJ1-2): DSGVTQTPKHLITATGQRVTLRCSPRSGDLSVYWYQQSLDQGLQFLIQYYNGEERAKGNILERFSAQQFPDLHSELNLSSLELGDSALYFCASSSQGNYGYTFGSGTRLTVV.

V is TRBV27 and J is TRBJ2-7; D may be TRBD1 (6 bases). Trimming removed 0 bases at V and 7 bases at J, with 10 bases between. The CDR3 loop spans 13 amino acids. Per germline, CDR1 MNHEY and CDR2 SMNVEV (reference sequence). CDR3 in amino acids: CASSLSQGNEQYF. In DNA form, the CDR3 reads TGTGCCAGCAGTTTATCACAGGGAAATGAGCAGTACTTC.

The table lists this clonotype with a few counts. The gene calls are TRBV19 and TRBJ2-1; 9 positions agree with TRBD1. Looked up from germline, CDR1 is LNHDA and CDR2 is SQIVND (reference sequence). J gave up 4 bases and V 6 bases, and 4 bases lay outside the gene matches. This CDR3 comprises 14 residues. For the CDR3, the DNA is TGTGCCAGTAGGCCCGGGACAGGGTACAATGAGCAGTTCTTC. The encoded protein is CASRPGTGYNEQFF.

This clonotype was seen repeatedly, ten times or more. The CDR3: CASSLSRGAFYEQYF. The CDR3 bases are TGTGCCAGCAGTTTATCTCGGGGGGCATTTTACGAGCAGTACTTC. This chain joins TRBV28 and TRBJ2-7; maybe TRBD2 (7 bases). CDR1 is MDHEN and CDR2 is SYDVKM in the germline V gene. The V end was cut by 1 base, the J end by 4 bases, with 14 bases between. The CDR3 has 15 residues. Full variable domain (rest looked up from reference TRBV28 and TRBJ2-7): DVKVTQSSRYLVKRTGEKVFLECVQDMDHENMFWYRQDPGLGLRLIYFSYDVKMKEKGDIPEGYSVSREKKERFSLILESASTNQTSMYLCASSLSRGAFYEQYFGPGTRLTVT.

This clonotype was seen repeatedly, ten times or more. The chain links TRBV28 to TRBJ2-3, with a weak D call TRBD2 (6 bases). CDR1 and CDR2 from the germline V gene are MDHEN and SYDVKM. V dropped 3 bases and J dropped 0 bases, with 16 bases sitting between them. This CDR3 is 17 amino acids long. CDR3 sequence: CASSLTDWGTSTDTQYF. CDR3 nucleotides: TGTGCCAGCAGTTTGACCGACTGGGGGACTAGCACAGATACGCAGTATTTT.

The rearrangement joins TRBV20-1 to TRBJ2-1; tentative D call: TRBD2 (6 bases). In germline, CDR1 is DFQATT, CDR2 SNEGSKA (reference sequence). CDR3 length equals 13 residues. The V end lost 7 bases, the J end lost 3 bases, and 13 bases lay between the germline ends. The chain's CDR3 is CSGAVRGYNEQFF. The CDR3 nucleotides are TGCAGTGGGGCCGTGCGGGGCTACAATGAGCAGTTCTTC.

At least ten counts were recorded for this clonotype. The chain joins TRBV28 to TRBJ2-7, with TRBD1 matching 7 bases. CDR3 size: 13 residues. Trimming removed 6 bases from V and 3 bases from J; junction bases left unmatched: 5. CDR1 is MDHEN and CDR2 is SYDVKM in the germline V gene. CDR3 amino acids: CASSPRQGYEQYF. The CDR3 bases are TGTGCCAGCAGCCCGCGACAGGGCTACGAGCAGTACTTC.

The J gene is TRBJ2-2, the V gene TRBV7-6; TRBD2 might be the D (7 bases). V was clipped by 1 base and J by 6 bases, with 15 bases between them. Looked up from germline, CDR1 is SGHVS and CDR2 is FNYEAQ. The CDR3 runs to 16 residues. CDR3 residues: CASSLGGGAFAGELFF. As DNA, the CDR3 is TGTGCCAGCAGCTTAGGAGGGGGGGCTTTTGCCGGGGAGCTGTTTTTT.

As for this clonotype: A much bigger clone sits one base away, suggesting this may be a read error. The J gene is TRBJ2-2, the V gene TRBV20-1; D is perhaps TRBD1 (5 bases). Germline V lookup: CDR1 DFQATT, CDR2 SNEGSKA (reference sequence). Trimming took off 5 bases at V and 6 bases at J, with 13 bases between the two ends. The CDR3 is 13 residues long. CDR3 residues: CSAVRVDAGELFF. In DNA form, the CDR3 reads TGCAGTGCTGTCAGGGTCGACGCCGGGGAGCTGTTTTTT.

V is TRBV6-6 and J is TRBJ1-5; TRBD1 is a possible D gene (5 bases). The CDR3 runs to 14 residues. V dropped 2 bases and J dropped 6 bases, with 11 bases sitting between them. Germline V CDR1 and CDR2: MNHNY, SVGAGI (reference sequence). CDR3 loop: CASSYEGALQPQHF. CDR3 bases: TGTGCCAGCAGTTACGAAGGGGCGCTTCAGCCCCAGCATTTT.

This clonotype was counted at least ten times. The gene calls are TRBV6-6 and TRBJ1-4, with D perhaps matching TRBD1 (6 bases). Trimming removed 6 bases from V and 8 bases from J, with 19 bases in between. This CDR3 spans 15 amino acids. Germline V gene sequence: CDR1 MNHNY, CDR2 SVGAGI (reference sequence). The CDR3 loop is CASSPWQGFVEKLFF. The CDR3 DNA follows: TGTGCCAGCAGCCCCTGGCAGGGGTTTGTGGAAAAACTGTTTTTT.

This clonotype occurred a few times. The junction departs from the called germline gene at one end, perhaps through a read error. The V and J genes are TRBV9 and TRBJ2-6, with D possibly matching TRBD1 (5 bases). This CDR3 has 15 amino acids. Germline assignment: CDR1 SGDLS and CDR2 YYNGEE. The CDR3 coding sequence is TGTGCCAGCAGCGTAGAGGTAGTTGGGGCCAGCGTCCTGACTTTC. It encodes CASSVEVVGASVLTF. Looking up the rest from reference TRBV9 and TRBJ2-6 gives the full variable domain: DSGVTQTPKHLITATGQRVTLRCSPRSGDLSVYWYQQSLDQGLQFLIQYYNGEERAKGNILERFSAQQFPDLHSELNLSSLELGDSALYFCASSVEVVGASVLTFGAGSRLTVL.

Concerning this clonotype itself: The conserved final phenylalanine or tryptophan is absent from the CDR3, which likely points to a read error. The chain uses TRBV3-1 and TRBJ2-5; TRBD1 is a possible D gene (6 bases). Trimming took off 0 bases at V and 5 bases at J, with 10 bases between the two ends. The germline gives CDR1 LGHDT, CDR2 YNNKEL (reference sequence). There are 14 residues in the CDR3. The CDR3: CASSQEGQGETQYL. The DNA for the CDR3 is TGTGCCAGCAGCCAAGAAGGTCAGGGGGAGACCCAGTACCTC.

The rearrangement links TRBV2 to TRBJ2-3; D remains ambiguous. Trimming took 4 bases from V and 13 from J, leaving 15 bases between them. Germline-derived CDR1 and CDR2 are SNHLY and FYNNEI. There are 12 residues in the CDR3. The CDR3 here is CASSVAEPPEYF. The CDR3 bases are TGTGCCAGCAGTGTGGCAGAGCCGCCTGAGTATTTT.